The entry below describes one TCR beta chain. The antigen is undetermined. The primer mix had 60 Vbeta and 13 Jbeta primers. The data were produced by immunoSEQ multiplex PCR, yet TCRdb's version contains in-frame clones alone and is incomplete. The sample has around 80,000 clones; 65% to 75% are singletons. CDR3 length: 14 amino acids. V dropped 2 bases and J dropped 1 base, with 9 bases sitting between them. Germline V gene lookup returns CDR1 SGDLS and CDR2 YYNGEE. These data originate in a study of cytomegalovirus exposure and HLA in healthy donors. Whole-study findings and limits: Per a prior analysis, the majority of TCR beta V segments were productive roughly 90% or roughly 30% of the time. In a later analysis, V- and J-gene trimming of beta chains associated with a DCLRE1C missense variant, replicated independently. Clonal expansion, a later analysis showed, was greater in HLA-associated TCR beta chains than in equally common others.

The origin of this receptor is a man between 40 and 49 years old in good health and CMV-seropositive. The material sequenced was PBMCs. The chain employs TRBV9 and TRBJ1-1; D may be TRBD1 (6 bases). This chain's CDR3 is CASSVGQQNTEAFF. For the CDR3, the DNA is TGTGCCAGCAGCGTCGGACAGCAGAACACTGAAGCTTTCTTT.